Listed below are T cell receptor beta chains from one sample, sequenced in a study of blood T cells in healthy people across ages. TCRdb passed the 5' RACE reads through MiXCR, listing each CDR3 protein once. The sample lists about 290,000 distinct CDR3 sequences; roughly 27% were seen once. Sequenced: blood. These receptors were taken from an older woman in good health. CDR3s include the opening cysteine and the closing phenylalanine or tryptophan. A D gene is named only where the DNA matches it firmly. Size is omitted from some rows. Given values are once, few, many or a class for expanded clones.

v_gene: TRBV5-1; d_gene: .; abundance: few; j_gene: TRBJ2-7; CDR3aa: CASTIGDGTYEQYF; CDR3nt: TGCGCCAGCACGATCGGCGACGGGACCTACGAGCAGTACTTC
v_gene: TRBV18; d_gene: .; abundance: few; j_gene: TRBJ2-1; CDR3aa: CASSPGRGARNEQFF; CDR3nt: TGTGCCAGCTCACCGGGCAGGGGAGCTAGAAATGAGCAGTTCTTC
v_gene: TRBV6-2/TRBV6-3; d_gene: TRBD2; abundance: few; j_gene: TRBJ2-5; CDR3aa: CASRPLGGRTYDQYF; CDR3nt: TGTGCCAGCAGGCCCCTGGGCGGGAGGACCTACGACCAGTACTTC
v_gene: TRBV7-2; d_gene: TRBD2; abundance: few; j_gene: TRBJ2-7; CDR3aa: CASSQWETSGSSRYEQYF; CDR3nt: TGTGCCAGCAGCCAATGGGAGACTAGCGGGAGTTCTAGGTACGAGCAGTACTTC
v_gene: TRBV27; d_gene: .; abundance: .; j_gene: TRBJ2-5; CDR3aa: CASSHIPQGGLWETQYF; CDR3nt: TGTGCCAGCAGCCATATACCCCAGGGTGGGTTGTGGGAGACCCAGTACTTC
v_gene: TRBV2; d_gene: .; abundance: .; j_gene: TRBJ2-5; CDR3aa: CASSERGVTQYF; CDR3nt: TGTGCCAGCAGTGAGCGGGGTGTGACCCAGTACTTC
v_gene: TRBV6-2/TRBV6-3; d_gene: .; abundance: .; j_gene: TRBJ2-1; CDR3aa: CASSYLLGVAGNEQFF; CDR3nt: TGTGCCAGCAGTTACCTGCTCGGGGTAGCCGGTAATGAGCAGTTCTTC
v_gene: TRBV11-2; d_gene: .; abundance: once; j_gene: TRBJ2-4; CDR3aa: CASSRGGIQYF; CDR3nt: TGTGCCAGCAGCCGGGGTGGCATTCAGTACTTC
v_gene: TRBV3-1; d_gene: .; abundance: .; j_gene: TRBJ1-1; CDR3aa: CASSLTQGNTEAFF; CDR3nt: TGTGCCAGCAGCCTAACACAGGGGAACACTGAAGCTTTCTTT
v_gene: TRBV28; d_gene: .; abundance: .; j_gene: TRBJ2-7; CDR3aa: CASSPLVGEQYF; CDR3nt: TGTGCCAGCAGTCCCTTGGTGGGCGAGCAGTACTTC
v_gene: TRBV6-5; d_gene: TRBD1; abundance: few; j_gene: TRBJ1-5; CDR3aa: CASSYAGTGNQPQHF; CDR3nt: TGTGCCAGCAGTTACGCCGGGACAGGGAACCAGCCCCAGCATTTT